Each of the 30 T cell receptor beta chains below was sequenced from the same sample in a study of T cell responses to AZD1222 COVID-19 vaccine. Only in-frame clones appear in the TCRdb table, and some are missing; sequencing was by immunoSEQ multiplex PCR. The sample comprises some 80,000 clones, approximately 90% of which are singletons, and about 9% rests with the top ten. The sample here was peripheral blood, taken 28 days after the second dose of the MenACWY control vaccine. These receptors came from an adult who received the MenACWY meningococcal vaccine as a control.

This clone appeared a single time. CDR3 in DNA: TGTGCCAGCAGCCGAAACTATGGCTACACCTTC. Translated: CASSRNYGYTF. V is TRBV7-2 and J is TRBJ1-2, with D unclear. With 5 bases removed from V and 2 bases from J, the gap between germline ends came to 3 bases. Germline V gene lookup returns CDR1 SGHTA and CDR2 FQGNSA. The CDR3 is 11 amino acids.

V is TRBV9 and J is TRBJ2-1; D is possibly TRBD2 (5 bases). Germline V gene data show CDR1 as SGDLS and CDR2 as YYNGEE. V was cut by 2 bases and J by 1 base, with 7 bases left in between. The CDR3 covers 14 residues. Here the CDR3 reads CASSVRVSYNEQFF. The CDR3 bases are TGTGCCAGCAGCGTGAGGGTTTCCTACAATGAGCAGTTCTTC.

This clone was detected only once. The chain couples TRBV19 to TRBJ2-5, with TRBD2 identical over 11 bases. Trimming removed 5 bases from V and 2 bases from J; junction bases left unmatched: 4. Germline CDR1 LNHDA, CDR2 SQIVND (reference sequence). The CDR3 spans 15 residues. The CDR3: CASSARLAGQETQYF. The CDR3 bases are TGTGCCAGTAGTGCCCGACTAGCGGGGCAAGAGACCCAGTACTTC. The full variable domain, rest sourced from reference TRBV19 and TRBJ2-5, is DGGITQSPKYLFRKEGQNVTLSCEQNLNHDAMYWYRQDPGQGLRLIYYSQIVNDFQKGDIAEGYSVSREKKESFPLTVTSAQKNPTAFYLCASSARLAGQETQYFGPGTRLLVL.

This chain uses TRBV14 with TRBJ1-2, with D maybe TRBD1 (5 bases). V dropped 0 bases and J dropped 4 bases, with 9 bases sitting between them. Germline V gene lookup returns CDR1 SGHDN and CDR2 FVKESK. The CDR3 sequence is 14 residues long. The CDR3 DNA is TGTGCCAGCAGCCAAGATTTAGGGGCCTATGGCTACACCTTC. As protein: CASSQDLGAYGYTF.

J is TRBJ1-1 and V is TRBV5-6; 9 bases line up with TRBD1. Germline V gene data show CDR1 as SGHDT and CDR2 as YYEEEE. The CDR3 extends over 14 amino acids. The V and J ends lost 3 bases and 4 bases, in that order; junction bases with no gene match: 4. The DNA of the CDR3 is TGTGCCAGCAGCTGGCCGACAGGGGGCACTGAAGCTTTCTTT. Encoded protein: CASSWPTGGTEAFF.

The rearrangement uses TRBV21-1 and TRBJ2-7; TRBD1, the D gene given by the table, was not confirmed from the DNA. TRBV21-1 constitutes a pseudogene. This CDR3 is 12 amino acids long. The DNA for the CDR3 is TGTGCCATCAGGGGGCCGACCTACGAGCAGTACTTC. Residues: CAIRGPTYEQYF.

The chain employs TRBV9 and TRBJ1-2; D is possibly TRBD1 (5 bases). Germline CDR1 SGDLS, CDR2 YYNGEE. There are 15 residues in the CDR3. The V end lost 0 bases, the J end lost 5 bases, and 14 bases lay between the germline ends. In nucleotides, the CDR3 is TGTGCCAGCAGCGTAGGTCAGGGCCCGGGGTATGGCTACACCTTC. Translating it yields CASSVGQGPGYGYTF.

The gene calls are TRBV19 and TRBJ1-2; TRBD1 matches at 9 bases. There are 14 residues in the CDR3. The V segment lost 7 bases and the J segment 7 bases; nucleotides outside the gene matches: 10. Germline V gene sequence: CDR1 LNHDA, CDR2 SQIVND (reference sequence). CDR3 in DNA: TGTGCCAGTACCCCGGGACAGGGCTCTCGTGGCTACACCTTC. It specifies CASTPGQGSRGYTF.

DNA of the CDR3: TGCGCCAGCAGCCAAAATTCCTTAAGACAGAGGGCCACTGAAGCTTTCTTT. Translated: CASSQNSLRQRATEAFF. This chain uses TRBV4-1 with TRBJ1-1, with D perhaps TRBD1 (5 bases). This CDR3 comprises 17 residues. V shed 2 bases and J shed 4 bases, with 20 bases lying between them. The germline gives CDR1 MGHRA, CDR2 YSYEKL.

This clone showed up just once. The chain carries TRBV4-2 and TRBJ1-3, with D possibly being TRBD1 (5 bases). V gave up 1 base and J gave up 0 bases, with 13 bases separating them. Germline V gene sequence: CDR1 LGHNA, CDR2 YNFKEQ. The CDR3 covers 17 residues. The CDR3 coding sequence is TGTGCCAGCAGCCAAGTCCTCAGGGATTTCTCTGGAAACACCATATATTTT. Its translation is CASSQVLRDFSGNTIYF.

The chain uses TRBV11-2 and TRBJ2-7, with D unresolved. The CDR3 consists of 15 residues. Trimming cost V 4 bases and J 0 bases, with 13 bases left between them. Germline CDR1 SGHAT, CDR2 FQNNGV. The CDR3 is CASSWEPGTSYEQYF. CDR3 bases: TGTGCCAGCAGCTGGGAACCGGGTACCTCCTACGAGCAGTACTTC.

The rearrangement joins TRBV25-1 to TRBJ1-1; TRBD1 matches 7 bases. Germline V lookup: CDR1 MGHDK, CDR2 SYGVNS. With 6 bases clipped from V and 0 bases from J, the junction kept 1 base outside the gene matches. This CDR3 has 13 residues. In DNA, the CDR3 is TGTGCCAGCAGAGGACAGGTGAACACTGAAGCTTTCTTT. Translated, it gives CASRGQVNTEAFF.

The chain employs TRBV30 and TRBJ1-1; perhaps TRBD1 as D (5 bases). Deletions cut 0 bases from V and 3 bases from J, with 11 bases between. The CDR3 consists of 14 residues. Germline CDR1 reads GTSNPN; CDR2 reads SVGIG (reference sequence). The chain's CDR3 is CAWSVFMGDTEAFF. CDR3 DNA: TGTGCCTGGAGTGTATTTATGGGGGACACTGAAGCTTTCTTT.

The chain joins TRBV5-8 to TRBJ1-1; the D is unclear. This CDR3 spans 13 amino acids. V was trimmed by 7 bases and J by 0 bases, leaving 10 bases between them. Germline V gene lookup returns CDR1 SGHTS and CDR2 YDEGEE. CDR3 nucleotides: TGTGCCAGCGGGAGACGGATGAACACTGAAGCTTTCTTT. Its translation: CASGRRMNTEAFF.

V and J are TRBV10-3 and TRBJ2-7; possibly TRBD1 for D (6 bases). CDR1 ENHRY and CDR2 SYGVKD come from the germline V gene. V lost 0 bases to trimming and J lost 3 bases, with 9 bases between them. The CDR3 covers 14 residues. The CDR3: CAISESTGSYEQYF. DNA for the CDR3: TGTGCCATCAGTGAGTCCACAGGGAGCTACGAGCAGTACTTC.

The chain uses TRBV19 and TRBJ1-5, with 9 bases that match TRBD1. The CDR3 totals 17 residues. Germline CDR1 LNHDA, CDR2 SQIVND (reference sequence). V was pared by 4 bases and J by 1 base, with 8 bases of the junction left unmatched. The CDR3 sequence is CASSNIMGTGSNQPQHF. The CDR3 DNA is TGTGCCAGTAGTAACATCATGGGGACAGGGAGCAATCAGCCCCAGCATTTT.

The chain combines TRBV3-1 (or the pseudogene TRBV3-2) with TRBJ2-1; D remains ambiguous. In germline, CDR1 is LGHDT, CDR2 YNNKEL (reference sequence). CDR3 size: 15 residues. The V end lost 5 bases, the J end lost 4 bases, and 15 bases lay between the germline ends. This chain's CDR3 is CASSSVLLPYNEQFF. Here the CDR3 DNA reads TGTGCCAGCAGCAGCGTATTATTACCATACAATGAGCAGTTCTTC.

CDR3 coding DNA: TGTGCTAGTGGTTTGGACCCGCGAACCCTTAATTCACCCCTCCACTTT. Its translation is CASGLDPRTLNSPLHF. The rearrangement uses TRBV12-5 and TRBJ1-6; no definite D call. The germline V gene has CDR1 LGHNT and CDR2 FRNRAP. V lost 1 base to trimming and J lost 6 bases, with 13 bases between them. This CDR3 region has 16 residues.

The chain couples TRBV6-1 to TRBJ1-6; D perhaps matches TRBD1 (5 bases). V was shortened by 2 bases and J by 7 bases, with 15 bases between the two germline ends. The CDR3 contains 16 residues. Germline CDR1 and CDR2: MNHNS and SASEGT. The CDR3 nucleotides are TGTGCCAGCAGTGAAAGGGTTCCAGGGCTGAATTCACCCCTCCACTTT. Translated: CASSERVPGLNSPLHF.

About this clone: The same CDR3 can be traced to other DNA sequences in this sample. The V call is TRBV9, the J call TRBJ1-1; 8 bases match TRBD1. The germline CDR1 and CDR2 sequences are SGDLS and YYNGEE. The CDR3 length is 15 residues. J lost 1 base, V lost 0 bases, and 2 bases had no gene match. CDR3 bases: TGTGCCAGCAGCGTAGTGGGGACAGGGAACACTGAAGCTTTCTTT. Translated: CASSVVGTGNTEAFF. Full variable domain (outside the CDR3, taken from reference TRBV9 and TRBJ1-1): DSGVTQTPKHLITATGQRVTLRCSPRSGDLSVYWYQQSLDQGLQFLIQYYNGEERAKGNILERFSAQQFPDLHSELNLSSLELGDSALYFCASSVVGTGNTEAFFGQGTRLTVV.

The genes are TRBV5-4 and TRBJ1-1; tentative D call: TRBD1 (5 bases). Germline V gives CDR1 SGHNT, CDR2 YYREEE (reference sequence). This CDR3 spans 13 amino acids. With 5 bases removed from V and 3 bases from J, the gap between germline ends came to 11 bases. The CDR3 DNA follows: TGTGCCAGCAGAAAGCAGGGTGACACTGAAGCTTTCTTT. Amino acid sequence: CASRKQGDTEAFF.

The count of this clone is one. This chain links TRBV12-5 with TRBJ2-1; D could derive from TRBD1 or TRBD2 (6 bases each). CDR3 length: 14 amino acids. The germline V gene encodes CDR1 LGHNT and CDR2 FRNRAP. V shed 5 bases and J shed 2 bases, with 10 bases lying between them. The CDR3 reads CASGGGGPYNEQFF. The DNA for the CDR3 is TGTGCTAGTGGTGGAGGGGGGCCCTACAATGAGCAGTTCTTC.

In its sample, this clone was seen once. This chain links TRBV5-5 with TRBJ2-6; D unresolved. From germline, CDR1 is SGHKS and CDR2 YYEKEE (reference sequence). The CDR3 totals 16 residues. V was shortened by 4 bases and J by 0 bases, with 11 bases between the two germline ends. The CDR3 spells CASSPRRDSGANVLTF. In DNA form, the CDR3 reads TGTGCCAGCAGCCCGCGGAGAGACTCTGGGGCCAACGTCCTGACTTTC.

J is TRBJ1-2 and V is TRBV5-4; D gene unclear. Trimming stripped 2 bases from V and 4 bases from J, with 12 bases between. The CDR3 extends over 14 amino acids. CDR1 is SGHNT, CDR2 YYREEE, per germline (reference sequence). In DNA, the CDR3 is TGTGCCAGCAGCTTTACAGAACCAGGCTATGGCTACACCTTC. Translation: CASSFTEPGYGYTF.

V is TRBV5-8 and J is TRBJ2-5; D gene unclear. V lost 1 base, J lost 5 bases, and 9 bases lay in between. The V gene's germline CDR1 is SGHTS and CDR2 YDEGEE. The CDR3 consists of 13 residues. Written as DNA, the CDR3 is TGTGCCAGCAGCTTGTTAGGAGTTGAGACCCAGTACTTC. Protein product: CASSLLGVETQYF.

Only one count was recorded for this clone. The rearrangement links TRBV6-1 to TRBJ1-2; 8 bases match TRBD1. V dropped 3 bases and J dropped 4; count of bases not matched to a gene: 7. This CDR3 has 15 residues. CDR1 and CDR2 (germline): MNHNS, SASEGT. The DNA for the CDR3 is TGTGCCAGCAGTGACGGTGCGACAGGGGTCTATGGCTACACCTTC. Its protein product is CASSDGATGVYGYTF.

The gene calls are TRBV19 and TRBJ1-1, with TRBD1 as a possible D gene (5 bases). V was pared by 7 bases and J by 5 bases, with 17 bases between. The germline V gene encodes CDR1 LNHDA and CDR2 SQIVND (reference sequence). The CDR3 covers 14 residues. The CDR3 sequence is CASKKGRERTEAFF. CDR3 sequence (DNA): TGTGCCAGTAAGAAAGGCAGGGAGAGGACTGAAGCTTTCTTT.

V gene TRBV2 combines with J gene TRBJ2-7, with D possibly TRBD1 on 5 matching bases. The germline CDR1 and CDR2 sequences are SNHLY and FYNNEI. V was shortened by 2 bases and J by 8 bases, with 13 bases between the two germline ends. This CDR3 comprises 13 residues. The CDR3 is CASSEIETEKQYF. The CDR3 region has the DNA TGTGCCAGCAGTGAAATCGAGACAGAAAAGCAGTACTTC.

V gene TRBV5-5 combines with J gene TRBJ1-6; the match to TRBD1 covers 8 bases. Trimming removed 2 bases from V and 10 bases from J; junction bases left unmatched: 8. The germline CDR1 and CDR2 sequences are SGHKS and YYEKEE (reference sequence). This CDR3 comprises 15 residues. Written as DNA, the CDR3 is TGTGCCAGCAGCTTCGCTGGACAGGGTGAGTCACCCCTCCACTTT. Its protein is CASSFAGQGESPLHF.

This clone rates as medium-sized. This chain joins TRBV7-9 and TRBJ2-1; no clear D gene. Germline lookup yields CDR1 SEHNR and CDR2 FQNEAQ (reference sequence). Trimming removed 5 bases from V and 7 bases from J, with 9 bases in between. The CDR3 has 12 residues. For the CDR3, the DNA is TGTGCCAGCAGCCCCCTGGCGAATGAGCAGTTCTTC. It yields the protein CASSPLANEQFF.